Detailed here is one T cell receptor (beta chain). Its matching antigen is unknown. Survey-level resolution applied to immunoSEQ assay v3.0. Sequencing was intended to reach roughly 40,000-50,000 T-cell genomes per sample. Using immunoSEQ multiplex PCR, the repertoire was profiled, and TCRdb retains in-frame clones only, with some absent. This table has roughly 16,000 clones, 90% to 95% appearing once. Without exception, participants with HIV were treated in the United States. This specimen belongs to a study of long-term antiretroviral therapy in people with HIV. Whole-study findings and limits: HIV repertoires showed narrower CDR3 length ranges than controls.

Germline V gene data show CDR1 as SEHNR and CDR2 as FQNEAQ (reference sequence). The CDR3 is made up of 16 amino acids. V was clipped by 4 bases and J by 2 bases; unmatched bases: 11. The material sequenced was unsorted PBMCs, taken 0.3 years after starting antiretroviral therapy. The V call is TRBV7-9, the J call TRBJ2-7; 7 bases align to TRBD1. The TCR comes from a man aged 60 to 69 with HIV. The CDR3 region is CASSSRKDRNPYEQYF. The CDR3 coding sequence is TGTGCCAGCAGCTCCCGAAAGGACAGGAACCCCTACGAGCAGTACTTC.